This T cell receptor (beta chain) stems from a study of blood T cell repertoires in COVID-19 (TCRdb year 2020). A note on the overall study: The collaborator samples originated in the United States, Italy and Spain and spanned the acute and convalescent phases of COVID-19. The material from the prospective study consisted of cDNA or gDNA derived from T cells, B-cell-depleted T cells, or PBMCs. Deeply sampled blood TCRbeta repertoires from subjects exposed to, actively infected with, or recovered from COVID-19 were included in the dataset. The repertoires were released in a freely available public database meant as a resource for research on the immune response to SARS-CoV-2. The samples were drawn from two sources: the first 160 participants of the ongoing ImmuneRACE study, and 1,200 or so subjects contributed by 6 global collaborators. A de-identified subject ID, COVID-19 status, age in years and sex were almost always included in the sample metadata. HLA class I and class II types, where available, came from metadata supplied by the sample provider rather than from assay-based typing.

The full study reports these points: The quantity of clinical and demographic metadata differed by source and by participant and was supplied without curation.

A second Seattle source provided samples from volunteer blood donors who had recovered from COVID-19. Whole blood was collected in K2EDTA tubes by collaborating institutions according to the institutions' own protocols. Collaborator samples were shipped for TCRbeta analysis as frozen whole blood, isolated PBMCs, or DNA extracted from either sample type. Trimming at the junction amounts to 5 bases on V and 4 bases on J, and the germline ends lie 15 bases apart. The CDR3 covers 14 residues, taking in both the cysteine and the phenylalanine. Kept here is only the CDR3 DNA, which spans 42 bases and is read in frame from base 1. The germline V gene sets CDR1 to SGHDT and CDR2 to YYEEEE. The immunoSEQ Assay, a bias-controlled multiplex PCR, was used to amplify TCRbeta CDR3 regions from genomic DNA. As for the original processing: The number of nucleated cells in each sample was estimated from the amplification of reference gene primers within the assay. To quantify the absolute abundance of each unique TCRbeta CDR3 rearrangement, sequence reads were collapsed and filtered. For each sample, productive Simpson clonality was calculated as the square root of Simpson's diversity index over productive rearrangements. Drawn from immuneACCESS, this table holds only the in-frame rearrangements with V and J called that TCRdb kept. Clones are partly lost; checked studies trace under half to an unresolved V gene and leave the rest unexplained. V and J calls and clone size are copied from that table; D and trimming were computed from the DNA. The sample table holds more than 150,000 clones, of which less than 80% were seen once. The ten top clones hold 13% of the sample.

With respect to this clone: Its antigen is unknown. No base quality information exists; no much larger clone differs at one position.

This TCR came from a man aged 50 to 59 who had recovered from COVID-19. Sequencing was done on a sample of peripheral blood. The rearrangement combines TRBV5-6 with TRBJ1-1; D gene: possibly TRBD1, on 5 matching bases. The nucleotide sequence reads TGTGCCAGCAGGTACCGAGCGGGGGGCACTGAAGCTTTCTTT. The encoded protein is CASRYRAGGTEAFF.